This is a list of T cell receptor beta chains from one sample in a study of technical replicates of blood from several donors. Only in-frame clones appear in the TCRdb table, and some are missing; sequencing was by immunoSEQ multiplex PCR. The sample contains around 83,000 clones, 90% to 95% of which appear only once. Sequenced material: T cells isolated from PBMCs. These receptors originate from a human donor in good health. The CDR3 runs from the conserved cysteine through the conserved F or W. The order of the fields is V gene, D gene, J gene, clone size, CDR3 protein, CDR3 DNA. The D gene is left open where the match is weak. Clone size is shown for a subset of rows, as once, few, many or a class of expanded clone.

TRBV2	.	TRBJ2-3	.	CASRPAIGGGSTDTQYF	TGTGCCAGCAGACCCGCTATCGGGGGAGGAAGCACAGATACGCAGTATTTT
TRBV5-4	.	TRBJ1-1	few	CASSLGTGLGTEAFF	TGTGCCAGCAGCTTAGGAACAGGGTTGGGCACTGAAGCTTTCTTT
TRBV15	.	TRBJ1-3	.	CATSREGGSLAAGGNTIYF	TGTGCCACCAGCAGAGAGGGGGGTAGTCTGGCTGCGGGTGGAAACACCATATATTTT
TRBV4-1	TRBD1	TRBJ2-7	once	CASSQSTTGTGSSPYEQYF	TGCGCCAGCAGCCAAAGTACAACCGGGACAGGGAGTAGTCCCTACGAGCAGTACTTC
TRBV27	.	TRBJ1-2	.	CASRGVGANYGYTF	TGTGCCAGCCGCGGGGTGGGGGCTAACTATGGCTACACCTTC
TRBV28	.	TRBJ2-5	.	CASRDYRERQETQYF	TGTGCCAGCAGAGACTACAGGGAACGCCAAGAGACCCAGTACTTC
TRBV30	.	TRBJ1-1	.	CAWSLAVNTEAFF	TGTGCCTGGAGTCTAGCGGTGAACACTGAAGCTTTCTTT
TRBV7-6	.	TRBJ1-1	.	CASSLSGTTIEAFF	TGTGCCAGCAGCTTATCAGGTACCACCATCGAAGCTTTCTTT
TRBV5-1	.	TRBJ1-1	few	CASGVEGNTEAFF	TGCGCCAGCGGGGTTGAGGGTAACACTGAAGCTTTCTTT
TRBV6-1	.	TRBJ1-5	.	CATCNTGLNQPQHF	TGTGCCACCTGTAATACAGGGCTTAATCAGCCCCAGCATTTT
TRBV13	.	TRBJ2-1	once	CASRSVNREQFF	TGTGCCAGCCGTTCGGTAAATCGGGAGCAGTTCTTC
TRBV6-5	.	TRBJ2-7	once	CASSKDTYEQYF	TGTGCCAGCAGTAAGGACACCTACGAGCAGTACTTC
TRBV4-1	TRBD1	TRBJ1-2	.	CASSHSGTGGPGGYTF	TGCGCCAGCAGCCATTCAGGGACAGGGGGACCAGGTGGCTACACCTTC
TRBV13	.	TRBJ1-2	.	CASSSIQGGQGYTF	TGTGCCAGCAGCTCAATTCAGGGTGGTCAGGGCTACACCTTC
TRBV5-1	TRBD2	TRBJ2-1	.	CASSLELAAYNEQFF	TGCGCCAGCAGCTTGGAACTAGCGGCCTACAATGAGCAGTTCTTC
TRBV10-3	TRBD2	TRBJ2-1	.	CAISDGGAGDEQFF	TGTGCCATCAGTGACGGGGGAGCGGGGGATGAGCAGTTCTTC
TRBV7-2	TRBD1	TRBJ2-3	.	CASSTGQVSTDTQYF	TGTGCCAGCAGCACAGGACAGGTTAGCACAGATACGCAGTATTTT
TRBV29-1	.	TRBJ2-3	once	CSVGGSVGASTDTQYF	TGCAGCGTTGGCGGGTCCGTGGGAGCTAGCACAGATACGCAGTATTTT
TRBV7-6	TRBD2	TRBJ2-1	.	CASSPSGGRYNEQFF	TGTGCCAGCAGTCCAAGCGGGGGAAGATACAATGAGCAGTTCTTC
TRBV6-5	.	TRBJ2-3	.	CASSYRGARPDTQYF	TGTGCCAGCAGTTACCGCGGGGCGCGGCCAGATACGCAGTATTTT